This T cell receptor (beta chain) was sequenced in a study of shared clonotypes between healthy human individuals. Findings of the study overall: Across a handful of donors, naive CD4 shared roughly 5%, naive CD8 more than 3%, memory CD4 more than 2%, memory CD8 0.4%. What naive subsets generally showed was a larger estimated richness than memory subsets showed.

The split of CD4+ cells yielded CD45RA+ naive and CD45RA-negative memory subsets. In regard to this clone: Its specificity is unknown.

Generated by immunoSEQ multiplex PCR, the TCRdb table keeps only in-frame clones and is missing some. The sample consists of 2 million to 3 million clones, more than 80% of them appearing once. The sequenced sample consisted of naive CD4+ T cells sorted from blood. Subset meaning: CD45RA+ positively selected. This receptor was identified in a man between 18 and 29 years old in good health.

CDR3: CASRTTGGNEQFF. In DNA form, the CDR3 reads TGTGCCAGCAGAACAACAGGGGGCAATGAGCAGTTCTTC. The chain combines TRBV9 with TRBJ2-1; TRBD1 aligns across 8 bases. This CDR3 comprises 13 residues. The junction had 4 bases not matched to a gene; V was cut back by 5 bases and J by 6 bases. Germline V gene data show CDR1 as SGDLS and CDR2 as YYNGEE.